Listed below are T cell receptor beta chains from one sample, sequenced in a study of blood T cell repertoires in COVID-19. TCRdb's table, derived via immunoSEQ multiplex PCR, lists solely in-frame clones and lacks some. The sample holds tens of thousands of clones, roughly 92% seen once. Input material: peripheral blood. Receptors were obtained from a man aged 45-65 years with COVID-19, enrolled during active disease. Both conserved end residues are part of each CDR3. The D gene is left open where the match is weak. Clone size is given for some rows only: seen once, a few or many times, or a class if the clone is expanded.

CDR3aa	CDR3nt	abundance	d_gene	v_gene	j_gene	len
CAISESKPGRLHTGELFF	TGTGCCATCAGTGAGTCGAAGCCAGGGCGGTTGCACACCGGGGAGCTGTTTTTT	.	.	TRBV10-3	TRBJ2-2	18
CASSRPRDAPLHF	TGTGCCAGCAGCCGTCCCAGGGATGCACCCCTCCACTTT	.	.	TRBV14	TRBJ1-6	13
CASSQGRTADTQYF	TGCGCCAGCAGCCAAGGACGGACTGCAGATACGCAGTATTTT	once	.	TRBV4-3	TRBJ2-3	14
CASSQAPRTTYAYEQYF	TGCGCCAGCAGCCAAGCCCCTAGGACTACCTACGCCTACGAGCAGTACTTC	.	.	TRBV4-3	TRBJ2-7	17
CASGLVHTPGQTYEQYF	TGTGCTAGTGGTTTGGTACATACCCCGGGACAGACCTACGAGCAGTACTTC	.	TRBD1	TRBV12-5	TRBJ2-7	17
CASSSPRGFGELFF	TGTGCCAGCAGCTCCCCAAGAGGCTTCGGGGAGCTGTTTTTT	.	.	TRBV11-2	TRBJ2-2	14
CAWSEGLNTGELFF	TGTGCCTGGAGTGAGGGACTTAACACCGGGGAGCTGTTTTTT	.	.	TRBV30	TRBJ2-2	14
CASSAIHGGARETQYF	TGTGCCAGCAGTGCTATTCATGGGGGCGCACGGGAGACCCAGTACTTC	once	.	TRBV6-2/TRBV6-3	TRBJ2-5	16
CATQGDLDQPQHF	TGTGCCACCCAGGGTGACTTGGACCAGCCCCAGCATTTT	.	.	TRBV28	TRBJ1-5	13
CASSKTGLLYEQYF	TGTGCCAGTAGTAAAACGGGATTACTCTACGAGCAGTACTTC	.	.	TRBV19	TRBJ2-7	14
CASSRAGGTYNEQFF	TGTGCCAGCAGCCGAGCGGGAGGGACCTACAATGAGCAGTTCTTC	.	TRBD2	TRBV7-9	TRBJ2-1	15
CASSIFGQGFSGNTIYF	TGTGCCAGTAGTATCTTCGGACAGGGGTTCTCTGGAAACACCATATATTTT	.	TRBD1	TRBV19	TRBJ1-3	17
CASKLTYTGYGYTF	TGTGCCAGCAAATTAACTTATACAGGATATGGCTACACCTTC	.	.	TRBV6-5	TRBJ1-2	14
CATSDSRGFGEKLFF	TGTGCCACCAGTGATTCAAGGGGGTTTGGGGAAAAACTGTTTTTT	.	.	TRBV24-1	TRBJ1-4	15
CASSLGAYNEQFF	TGTGCCAGCAGCTTAGGCGCTTACAATGAGCAGTTCTTC	.	.	TRBV7-2	TRBJ2-1	13
CAISDMGRGLGTEAFF	TGTGCCATCAGTGATATGGGCAGGGGGCTTGGAACTGAAGCTTTCTTT	.	TRBD1	TRBV10-3	TRBJ1-1	16
CASSLAPGEGTDTQYF	TGTGCCAGCAGCTTAGCCCCGGGAGAGGGGACAGATACGCAGTATTTT	once	.	TRBV7-2	TRBJ2-3	16
CAWSRRTGLSPLHF	TGTGCCTGGAGTCGTCGGACAGGGTTGTCACCCCTCCACTTT	.	TRBD1	TRBV30	TRBJ1-6	14
CASSRSGTGIIYEGEQFF	TGCGCCAGCAGCCGCTCCGGGACAGGGATAATCTACGAGGGTGAGCAGTTCTTC	.	TRBD1	TRBV5-1	TRBJ2-1	18
CASSPGVWGAFF	TGTGCCAGCAGTCCAGGGGTTTGGGGAGCTTTCTTT	.	.	TRBV2	TRBJ1-1	12
CATGTSGRGGIVNEQFF	TGTGCCACCGGAACTAGCGGGAGAGGCGGTATAGTCAATGAGCAGTTCTTC	.	TRBD2	TRBV25-1	TRBJ2-1	17
CASSPSSAGNTIYF	TGTGCCAGCTCACCAAGTTCGGCTGGAAACACCATATATTTT	.	.	TRBV18	TRBJ1-3	14
CASSFPGVEQYF	TGTGCCAGCAGTTTTCCCGGGGTCGAGCAGTACTTC	.	.	TRBV28	TRBJ2-7	12
CASSYRWGGNTEAFF	TGTGCCAGTAGTTATCGGTGGGGGGGGAACACTGAAGCTTTCTTT	.	.	TRBV19	TRBJ1-1	15
CASSGQGARQPQHF	TGTGCCAGTAGCGGACAGGGGGCGAGGCAGCCCCAGCATTTT	.	TRBD1	TRBV19	TRBJ1-5	14
CASSPQGQSNYGYTF	TGTGCCAGCAGCCCGCAGGGGCAGTCCAACTATGGCTACACCTTC	.	.	TRBV7-2	TRBJ1-2	15
CASSLESGGGNYGYTF	TGTGCCAGCAGCTTGGAGTCAGGGGGCGGTAACTATGGCTACACCTTC	once	TRBD1	TRBV5-4	TRBJ1-2	16
CATSDPSGLAGEEQYF	TGTGCCACCAGTGATCCCAGCGGACTAGCGGGAGAGGAGCAGTACTTC	.	TRBD2	TRBV24-1	TRBJ2-7	16
CAWSRAPRGNQPQHF	TGTGCCTGGAGCCGAGCCCCCAGGGGCAATCAGCCCCAGCATTTT	.	.	TRBV30	TRBJ1-5	15
CASSEPTGNTEAFF	TGTGCCAGCAGTGAACCGACAGGGAACACTGAAGCTTTCTTT	once	.	TRBV2	TRBJ1-1	14
CSGQNQETQYF	TGCAGTGGACAAAACCAAGAGACCCAGTACTTC	.	.	TRBV20-1	TRBJ2-5	11
CASSPDSVTYEQYF	TGTGCCAGCAGCCCAGACTCTGTGACCTACGAGCAGTACTTC	.	.	TRBV6-6	TRBJ2-7	14
CAISDRDTTDYGYTF	TGTGCCATCAGTGACCGGGACACGACCGACTATGGCTACACCTTC	few	.	TRBV10-3	TRBJ1-2	15
CASSHRDRPYNEQFF	TGTGCCAGCAGCCACCGGGACAGGCCCTACAATGAGCAGTTCTTC	.	TRBD1	TRBV7-9	TRBJ2-1	15
CAGRLAGATYEQYF	TGTGCCGGAAGGTTAGCGGGAGCAACCTACGAGCAGTACTTC	.	TRBD2	TRBV30	TRBJ2-7	14
CASSDPVAFF	TGTGCCAGCAGTGACCCGGTTGCTTTCTTT	.	.	TRBV2	TRBJ1-1	10
CASSLPVLAGGPETQYF	TGTGCCAGCAGCTTACCCGTGCTAGCGGGAGGGCCGGAGACCCAGTACTTC	.	TRBD2	TRBV7-9	TRBJ2-5	17
CASSPQANTGELFF	TGTGCCAGCTCGCCCCAGGCGAACACCGGGGAGCTGTTTTTT	.	.	TRBV18	TRBJ2-2	14
CASSQEIGGGNSPLHF	TGCGCCAGCAGCCAAGAAATAGGGGGGGGAAATTCACCCCTCCACTTT	.	.	TRBV4-3	TRBJ1-6	16
CASSIDITIQLPSGANVLTF	TGTGCCAGTAGTATAGATATTACTATCCAGCTCCCCTCTGGGGCCAACGTCCTGACTTTC	.	.	TRBV19	TRBJ2-6	20
CASIGLTEGGEQFF	TGCGCCAGCATAGGTTTGACGGAAGGAGGTGAGCAGTTCTTC	.	.	TRBV5-1	TRBJ2-1	14
CATSDSREEFSNEQFF	TGTGCCACCAGTGATTCCCGTGAGGAGTTCTCGAATGAGCAGTTCTTC	.	.	TRBV24-1	TRBJ2-1	16
CASSLYQGTYEQYF	TGTGCCAGCAGTTTATATCAGGGAACCTACGAGCAGTACTTC	.	.	TRBV27	TRBJ2-7	14